This T cell receptor (beta chain) is from a study of blood T cell repertoires in COVID-19. In the study's own analysis: Estimated nucleated cell counts came from reference gene primer amplification. Sequencing was performed with immunoSEQ multiplex PCR; in TCRdb, only in-frame clones are kept and a portion is missing. The V and J calls and clone size are taken from that table; D and trimming were inferred from the DNA. The sample includes 150,000 to 250,000 clones, 70% to 85% seen only once; the top ten take 6% to 8%. The germline CDR1 and CDR2 sequences are SGHRS and YFSETQ. The V segment lost 0 bases and the J segment 4 bases; nucleotides outside the gene matches: 6. The CDR3 runs to 16 residues.

The sequence came from a human donor with acute or convalescent COVID-19. The donor label of this sample is uncertain. The chain uses TRBV5-1 and TRBJ1-4; 7 positions match TRBD1. The sample was peripheral blood. The CDR3 bases are TGCGCCAGCAGCTTGGCCCCACAGGGGAGTAATGAAAAACTGTTTTTT. Translating gives CASSLAPQGSNEKLFF.